The clone carrying this T cell receptor beta chain was detected a few times. This entry belongs to a study of T cell responses to AZD1222 COVID-19 vaccine. Generated by immunoSEQ multiplex PCR, the TCRdb table keeps only in-frame clones and is missing some. The sample has 100,000 to 150,000 clones, 86% seen once. The CDR3 is 15 amino acids. The V end lost 6 bases, the J end lost 0 bases, and 12 bases lay between the germline ends. Germline lookup yields CDR1 MDHEN and CDR2 SYDVKM. The TCR comes from an adult in good health. Material: peripheral blood, obtained on day 0 of AZD1222 vaccination. V and J are TRBV28 and TRBJ2-1, with unresolved D. CDR3 amino acids: CASRNSFLSYNEQFF. CDR3 in DNA: TGTGCCAGCAGGAATAGTTTTCTCTCCTACAATGAGCAGTTCTTC.